This T cell receptor (beta chain) came from a study of T cell responses to AZD1222 COVID-19 vaccine. Trimming removed 6 bases at V and 1 base at J, with 15 bases between. The CDR3 covers 16 residues. Per the germline V gene, CDR1 is MDHEN and CDR2 is SYDVKM. Clones were read by immunoSEQ multiplex PCR, and TCRdb kept only the in-frame ones, dropping some. Among fewer than 55,000 clones listed, about 83% were seen once. The receptor was derived from an adult in good health. The sequenced sample was peripheral blood, obtained on day 0 of AZD1222 vaccination. The chain uses TRBV28 and TRBJ1-4; D may be TRBD1 (6 bases). CDR3 loop: CASSVPEGGTNEKLFF. DNA of the CDR3: TGTGCCAGCAGCGTTCCAGAGGGGGGAACTAATGAAAAACTGTTTTTT. The whole variable domain, filled in from reference TRBV28 and TRBJ1-4, reads DVKVTQSSRYLVKRTGEKVFLECVQDMDHENMFWYRQDPGLGLRLIYFSYDVKMKEKGDIPEGYSVSREKKERFSLILESASTNQTSMYLCASSVPEGGTNEKLFFGSGTQLSVL.